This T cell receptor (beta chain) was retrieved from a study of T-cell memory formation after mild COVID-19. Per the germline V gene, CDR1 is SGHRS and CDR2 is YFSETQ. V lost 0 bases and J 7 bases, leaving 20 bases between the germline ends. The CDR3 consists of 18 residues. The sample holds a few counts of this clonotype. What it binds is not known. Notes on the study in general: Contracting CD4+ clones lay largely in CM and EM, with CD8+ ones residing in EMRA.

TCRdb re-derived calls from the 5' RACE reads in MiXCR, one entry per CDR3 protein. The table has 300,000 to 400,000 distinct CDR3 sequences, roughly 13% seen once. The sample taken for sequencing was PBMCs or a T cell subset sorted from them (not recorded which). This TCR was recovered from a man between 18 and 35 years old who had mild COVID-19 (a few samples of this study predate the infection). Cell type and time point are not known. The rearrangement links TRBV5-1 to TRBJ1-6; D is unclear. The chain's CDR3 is CASSLDLAGVTKNSPLHF. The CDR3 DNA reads TGCGCCAGCAGCTTGGATTTGGCCGGGGTAACGAAGAATTCACCCCTCCACTTT.